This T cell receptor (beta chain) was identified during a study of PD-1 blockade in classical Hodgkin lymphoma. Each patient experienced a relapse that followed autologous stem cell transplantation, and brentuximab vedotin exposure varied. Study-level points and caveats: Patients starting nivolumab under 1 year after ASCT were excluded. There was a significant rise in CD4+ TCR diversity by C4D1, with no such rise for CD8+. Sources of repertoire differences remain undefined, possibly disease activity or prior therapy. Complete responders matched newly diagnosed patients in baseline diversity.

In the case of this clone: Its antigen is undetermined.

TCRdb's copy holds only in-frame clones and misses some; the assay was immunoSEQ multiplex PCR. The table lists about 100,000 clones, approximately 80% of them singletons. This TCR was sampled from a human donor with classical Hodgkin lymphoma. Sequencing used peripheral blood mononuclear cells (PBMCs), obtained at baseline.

The DNA for the CDR3 is TGTGCCAGCAGTATCATAGATCAGGGCAATGAGCAGTTCTTC. Its protein is CASSIIDQGNEQFF. The gene calls are TRBV2 and TRBJ2-1; a possible D gene is TRBD1 (5 bases). The CDR3 is 14 residues long. Germline V gene data show CDR1 as SNHLY and CDR2 as FYNNEI. Deletions cut 5 bases from V and 6 bases from J, with 14 bases between.